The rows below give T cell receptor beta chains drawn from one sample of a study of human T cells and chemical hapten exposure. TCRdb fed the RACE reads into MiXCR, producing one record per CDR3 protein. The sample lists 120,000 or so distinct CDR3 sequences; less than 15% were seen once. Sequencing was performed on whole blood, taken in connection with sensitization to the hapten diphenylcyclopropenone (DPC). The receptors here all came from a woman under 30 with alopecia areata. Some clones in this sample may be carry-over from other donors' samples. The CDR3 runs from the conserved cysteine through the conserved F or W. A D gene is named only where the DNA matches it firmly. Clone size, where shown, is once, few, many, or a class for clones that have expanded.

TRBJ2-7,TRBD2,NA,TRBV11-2,CASSFEGLAGYEQYF,TGTGCCAGCAGCTTTGAGGGTCTAGCGGGGTACGAGCAGTACTTC
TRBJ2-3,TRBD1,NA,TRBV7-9,CASSSPGQPTDTQYF,TGTGCCAGCAGCTCCCCGGGACAGCCCACAGATACGCAGTATTTT
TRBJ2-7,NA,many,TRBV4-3,CASSQGLGTGTYEQYF,TGCGCCAGCAGCCAGGGATTAGGGACCGGAACCTACGAGCAGTACTTC
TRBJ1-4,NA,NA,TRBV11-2,CASSFQGAGTNEKLFF,TGTGCCAGCAGCTTTCAGGGAGCCGGGACTAATGAAAAACTGTTTTTT
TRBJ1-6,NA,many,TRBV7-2,CASRVEFSSYNSPLHF,TGTGCCAGCAGGGTGGAGTTTAGCTCCTATAATTCACCCCTCCACTTT
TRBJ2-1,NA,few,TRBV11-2,CASSQAPSPYNEQFF,TGTGCCAGCAGCCAGGCCCCCAGCCCCTACAATGAGCAGTTCTTC
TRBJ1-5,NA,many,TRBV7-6,CASSLAGPGQPQHF,TGTGCCAGCAGCTTAGCAGGGCCGGGGCAGCCCCAGCATTTT
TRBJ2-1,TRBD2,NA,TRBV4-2,CASSQDSGGTLHLSYNEQFF,TGTGCCAGCAGCCAAGATAGCGGGGGGACACTCCATCTCTCTTACAATGAGCAGTTCTTC
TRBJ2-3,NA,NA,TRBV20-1,CSARRGRGAGEHTQYF,TGCAGTGCTAGACGAGGGCGCGGGGCAGGGGAGCATACGCAGTATTTT
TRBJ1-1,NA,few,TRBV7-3,CASSLGLMNTEAFF,TGTGCCAGCAGCTTAGGGCTCATGAACACTGAAGCTTTCTTT
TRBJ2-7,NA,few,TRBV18,CASSQRASTYEQYF,TGTGCCAGCTCTCAGAGGGCTTCAACCTACGAGCAGTACTTC
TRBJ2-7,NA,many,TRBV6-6,CASSYRSYEQYF,TGTGCCAGCAGTTATAGAAGCTACGAGCAGTACTTC
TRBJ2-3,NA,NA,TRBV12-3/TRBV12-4,CASSLETGSTDTQYF,TGTGCCAGCAGTTTAGAGACAGGTAGCACAGATACGCAGTATTTT
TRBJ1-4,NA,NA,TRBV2,CASTLANTPLLGLFF,TGTGCCAGCACACTCGCGAATACCCCTCTCCTTGGGTTGTTTTTT
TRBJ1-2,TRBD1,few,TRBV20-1,CSVLTGEEGGYTF,TGCAGTGTTCTTACAGGGGAGGAAGGTGGCTACACCTTC
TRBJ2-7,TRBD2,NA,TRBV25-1,CASSRLAGGREQYF,TGTGCCAGCAGCCGACTAGCGGGGGGGAGGGAGCAGTACTTC
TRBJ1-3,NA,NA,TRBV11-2,CASDPGGNTIYF,TGTGCCTCCGACCCAGGGGGAAACACCATATATTTT
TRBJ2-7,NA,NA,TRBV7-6,CASSPLARDLLYEQYF,TGTGCCAGCAGCCCTCTCGCAAGGGATCTTCTCTACGAGCAGTACTTC
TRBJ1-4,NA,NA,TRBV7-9,CASSAANEKLFF,TGTGCCAGCAGCGCAGCTAATGAAAAACTGTTTTTT
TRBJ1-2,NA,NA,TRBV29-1,CSAYGYTF,TGCAGCGCGTATGGCTACACCTTC
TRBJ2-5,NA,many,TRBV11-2,CASSRPGISAETQYF,TGTGCCAGCAGCCGACCAGGGATTAGCGCGGAGACCCAGTACTTC
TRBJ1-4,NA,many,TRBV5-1,CASSLTSTNEKLFF,TGCGCCAGCAGTTTAACCTCAACTAATGAAAAACTGTTTTTT
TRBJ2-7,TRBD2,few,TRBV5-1,CASSLDSGRGEQYF,TGCGCCAGCAGCTTGGATTCAGGGAGGGGCGAGCAGTACTTC
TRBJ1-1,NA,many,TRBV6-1,CASSEWGGKENTEAFF,TGTGCCAGCAGTGAATGGGGGGGTAAGGAGAACACTGAAGCTTTCTTT
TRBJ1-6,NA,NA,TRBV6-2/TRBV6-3,CASTRPTRGSYNSPLHF,TGTGCCAGCACCCGCCCGACCCGAGGCTCCTATAATTCACCCCTCCACTTT
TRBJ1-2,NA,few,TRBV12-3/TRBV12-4,CASSLGPTNYGYTF,TGTGCCAGCAGTTTAGGGCCGACCAACTATGGCTACACCTTC
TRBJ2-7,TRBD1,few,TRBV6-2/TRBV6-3,CASSYTDRDEQYF,TGTGCCAGCAGTTACACAGACAGGGACGAGCAGTACTTC
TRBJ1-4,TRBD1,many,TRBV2,CASRDRATNEKLFF,TGTGCCAGCAGGGACAGGGCAACTAATGAAAAACTGTTTTTT
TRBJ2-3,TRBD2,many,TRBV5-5,CASSLVAGGPWGTDTQYF,TGTGCCAGCAGCTTGGTAGCGGGGGGGCCATGGGGCACAGATACGCAGTATTTT
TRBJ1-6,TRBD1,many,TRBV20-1,CSARGQWTGLNSPLHF,TGCAGTGCTAGAGGTCAATGGACAGGGCTTAATTCACCCCTCCACTTT
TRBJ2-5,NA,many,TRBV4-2,CASSQSLGSLIETQYF,TGTGCCAGCAGCCAGTCACTAGGGAGCCTTATTGAGACCCAGTACTTC
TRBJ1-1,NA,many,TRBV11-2,CASSLSWGSNTEAFF,TGTGCCAGCAGCCTTAGTTGGGGGTCCAACACTGAAGCTTTCTTT
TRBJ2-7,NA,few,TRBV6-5,CASSVLGDSTYEQYF,TGTGCCAGCAGTGTTCTCGGGGACTCCACCTACGAGCAGTACTTC
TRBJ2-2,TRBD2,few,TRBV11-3,CASSPSRLAGVNTGELFF,TGTGCCAGCAGCCCTTCGCGACTAGCGGGGGTGAACACCGGGGAGCTGTTTTTT
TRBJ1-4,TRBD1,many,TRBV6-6,CASIGTGEKLFF,TGTGCCAGCATCGGGACAGGCGAAAAACTGTTTTTT
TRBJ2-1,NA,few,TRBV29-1,CSAGGNEQFF,TGCAGCGCCGGCGGAAATGAGCAGTTCTTC
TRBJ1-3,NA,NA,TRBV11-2,CASSLQGHSGNTIYF,TGTGCCAGCAGTTTACAGGGTCATTCTGGAAACACCATATATTTT
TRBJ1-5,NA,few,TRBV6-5,CASSYTGTQPQHF,TGTGCCAGCAGTTACACAGGGACTCAGCCCCAGCATTTT
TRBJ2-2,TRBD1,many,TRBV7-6,CASSLVGQGVSGELFF,TGTGCCAGCAGCTTAGTGGGACAGGGTGTTTCCGGGGAGCTGTTTTTT
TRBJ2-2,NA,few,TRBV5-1,CASSTYMNTGELFF,TGCGCCAGCAGCACTTATATGAACACCGGGGAGCTGTTTTTT
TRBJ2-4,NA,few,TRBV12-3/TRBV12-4,CASSTVRSKNIQYF,TGTGCCAGCAGCACCGTTAGGTCCAAAAACATTCAGTACTTC
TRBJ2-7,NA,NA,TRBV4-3,CASSQDLQYEQYF,TGCGCCAGCAGCCAAGATTTGCAGTACGAGCAGTACTTC
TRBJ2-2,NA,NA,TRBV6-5,CASSYSSGGSNTGELFF,TGTGCCAGCAGTTATAGTAGTGGGGGCTCGAACACCGGGGAGCTGTTTTTT
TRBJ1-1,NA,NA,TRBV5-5,CASSYDNLDGAFF,TGTGCCAGCAGCTATGACAATCTCGACGGAGCTTTCTTT
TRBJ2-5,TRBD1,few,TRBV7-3,CASSTTGGKETQYF,TGTGCCAGCAGCACCACAGGGGGCAAGGAGACCCAGTACTTC
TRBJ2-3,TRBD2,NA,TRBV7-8,CASSLGLAVTTDTQYF,TGTGCCAGCAGCTTGGGACTAGCGGTGACCACAGATACGCAGTATTTT
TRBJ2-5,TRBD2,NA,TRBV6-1,CASTTTSGGPGETQYF,TGTGCCAGCACCACTACTAGCGGGGGGCCAGGAGAGACCCAGTACTTC
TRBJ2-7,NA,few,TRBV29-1,CSAGQHSGAGAYEQYF,TGCAGCGCCGGGCAGCATTCCGGGGCCGGGGCCTACGAGCAGTACTTC
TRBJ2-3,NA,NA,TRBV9,CASSVEGWQGGTDTQYF,TGTGCCAGCAGCGTAGAAGGTTGGCAGGGTGGCACAGATACGCAGTATTTT
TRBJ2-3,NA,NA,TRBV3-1,CASSPIGGAFPSDTQYF,TGTGCCAGCAGTCCGATAGGCGGGGCGTTCCCGTCCGATACGCAGTATTTT
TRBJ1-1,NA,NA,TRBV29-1,CSAGNGPTEAFF,TGCAGCGCTGGGAACGGCCCCACTGAAGCTTTCTTT
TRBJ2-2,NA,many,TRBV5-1,CASSSQGGTVTGELFF,TGCGCCAGCAGCTCACAAGGAGGCACCGTCACCGGGGAGCTGTTTTTT
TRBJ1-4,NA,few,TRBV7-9,CASSPYPPLRGSSATTNEKLFF,TGTGCCAGCAGCCCCTACCCCCCTTTACGAGGGTCCAGTGCAACCACTAATGAAAAACTGTTTTTT
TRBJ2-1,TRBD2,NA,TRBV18,CASSPLPAGVASDEQFF,TGTGCCAGCTCACCTCTACCCGCGGGGGTCGCCAGCGATGAGCAGTTCTTC
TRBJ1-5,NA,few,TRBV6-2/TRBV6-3,CASSWGSNQPQHF,TGTGCCAGCAGTTGGGGCAGCAATCAGCCCCAGCATTTT
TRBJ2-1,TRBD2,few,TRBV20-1,CSARRIRGDEQFF,TGCAGTGCTAGACGTATTCGGGGGGATGAGCAGTTCTTC
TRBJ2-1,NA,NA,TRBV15,CATSRDLASNEQFF,TGTGCCACCAGCAGAGATCTAGCATCGAATGAGCAGTTCTTC
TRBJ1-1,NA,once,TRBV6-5,CASRSWGGYTEAFF,TGTGCCAGCAGAAGCTGGGGGGGGTACACTGAAGCTTTCTTT
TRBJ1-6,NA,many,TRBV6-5,CASSYQGHLNSPLHF,TGTGCCAGCAGTTACCAGGGACACCTTAATTCACCCCTCCACTTT
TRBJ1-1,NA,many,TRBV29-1,CSVEGGNTEAFF,TGCAGCGTAGAAGGGGGGAACACTGAAGCTTTCTTT